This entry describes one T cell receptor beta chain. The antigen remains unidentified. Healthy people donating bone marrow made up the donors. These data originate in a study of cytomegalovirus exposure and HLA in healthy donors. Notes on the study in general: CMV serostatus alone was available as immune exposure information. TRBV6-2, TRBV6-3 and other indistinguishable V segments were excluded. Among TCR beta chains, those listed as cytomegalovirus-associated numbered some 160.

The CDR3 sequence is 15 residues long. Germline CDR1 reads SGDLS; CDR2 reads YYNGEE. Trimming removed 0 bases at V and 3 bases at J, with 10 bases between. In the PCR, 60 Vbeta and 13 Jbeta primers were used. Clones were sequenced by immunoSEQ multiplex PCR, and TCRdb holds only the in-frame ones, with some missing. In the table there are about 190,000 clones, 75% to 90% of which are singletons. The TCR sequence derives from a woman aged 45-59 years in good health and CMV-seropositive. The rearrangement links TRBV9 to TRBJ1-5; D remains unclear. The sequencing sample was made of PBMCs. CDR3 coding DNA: TGTGCCAGCAGCGTAGGTCCTAAAAACAATCAGCCCCAGCATTTT. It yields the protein CASSVGPKNNQPQHF.